This T cell receptor (beta chain) was identified during a study of blood T cell repertoires in COVID-19. Overall study: PBMCs, B-cell-depleted T cells, or T cells were the source of the cDNA or gDNA that made up the material.

In the original workflow: Reference gene primer amplification gave estimated nucleated cell counts. The protocol was immunoSEQ multiplex PCR, while the TCRdb copy is restricted to in-frame clones and leaves out a portion. The DNA gave D and trimming, while V, J and clone size come from that table. The table lists 200,000 to 250,000 clones, roughly 87% of them singletons. This clone has a single count. The sample consisted of peripheral blood. The clonotype originates from a man aged 35 to 55 with active or convalescent COVID-19.

The CDR3 DNA follows: TGTGCCAGCAGTTCGGAGGGGGCATGGGGCTACACCTTC. It encodes CASSSEGAWGYTF. The chain couples TRBV28 to TRBJ1-2; TRBD1 matches 7 bases. V gave up 4 bases and J gave up 8 bases; unmatched junction bases: 7. This CDR3 has 13 residues. Germline CDR1 and CDR2: MDHEN and SYDVKM.